This T cell receptor (beta chain) came from a study of blood T cell repertoires in COVID-19. Assay: immunoSEQ multiplex PCR; the TCRdb copy retains only in-frame clones and omits some. The sample consists of 40,000 to 50,000 clones, 85% to 90% of them appearing once. This CDR3 has 14 residues. Trimming removed 2 bases at V and 2 bases at J, with 10 bases between. Germline V gene data show CDR1 as MNHEY and CDR2 as SMNVEV (reference sequence). The chain carries TRBV27 and TRBJ2-7; D remains unclear. This TCR was sampled from a human donor in a cohort sampled during active COVID-19. The sequenced sample consisted of peripheral blood. CDR3 in DNA: TGTGCCAGCAGTTTAGGAGCCAATCCCTACGAGCAGTACTTC. As protein: CASSLGANPYEQYF.